Below are 12 T cell receptor beta chains sequenced from a single sample in a study of vaccination and CD4 T cells after COVID-19. Cultured CD4+ T cells had their DNA profiled by the Oncomine TCR Beta short-read assay. TCRdb itself ran the PCR reads through MiXCR, one entry per CDR3 protein. The table lists about 21,000 distinct CDR3 sequences, around a quarter of them singletons. The antigens these receptors bind are not known. Treatment denoted: roughly ten-day PBMC culture with coronavirus spike peptide pools or control peptides (ViraFEST assay). The specimen was cultured CD4+ T cells from blood. These receptor sequences come from a human donor with COVID-19.

The chain couples TRBV19 to TRBJ1-2, with a possible D match to TRBD1 (5 bases). Germline assignment: CDR1 LNHDA and CDR2 SQIVND (reference sequence). V lost 7 bases, J lost 4 bases, and 19 bases lay in between. This CDR3 is built from 15 residues. The CDR3 sequence: CASTVGGEIGYGYTF. In DNA form, the CDR3 reads TGTGCCAGTACCGTCGGAGGGGAGATAGGCTATGGCTACACCTTC.

The V gene is TRBV9, the J gene TRBJ2-3; 8 bases are shared with TRBD2. Per the germline V gene, CDR1 is SGDLS and CDR2 is YYNGEE. The CDR3 runs 15 residues. V lost 0 bases, J lost 6 bases, and 6 bases stayed unmatched. CDR3 sequence reads: CASSVGAGGGDTQYF. CDR3 nucleotides: TGTGCCAGCAGCGTAGGGGCGGGGGGTGGGGATACGCAGTATTTT. The full variable domain, in which reference TRBV9 and TRBJ2-3 provide the parts outside the CDR3, is DSGVTQTPKHLITATGQRVTLRCSPRSGDLSVYWYQQSLDQGLQFLIQYYNGEERAKGNILERFSAQQFPDLHSELNLSSLELGDSALYFCASSVGAGGGDTQYFGPGTRLTVL.

This clonotype was found a few times. CDR3 coding DNA: TGTGCCAGCAGCCCCTCTGATAGCCTGGGGGATACGCAGTATTTT. This encodes CASSPSDSLGDTQYF. The V and J genes are TRBV12-3 or TRBV12-4 and TRBJ2-3; D remains ambiguous. The CDR3 has 15 amino acids. The V end lost 6 bases, the J end lost 6 bases, and 19 bases lay between the germline ends.

The chain is built from TRBV7-8 and TRBJ2-1, with D perhaps TRBD1 (6 bases). The CDR3 has 14 amino acids. The germline V and J ends were trimmed by 8 bases and 6 bases, with 17 bases remaining between them. Germline assignment: CDR1 SGHVS and CDR2 FQNEAQ. Here the CDR3 DNA reads TGTGCCAGCCCCGCGAATGGACAGTTCAATGAGCAGTTCTTC. It translates to CASPANGQFNEQFF. Looking up the rest from reference TRBV7-8 and TRBJ2-1 gives the full variable domain: GAGVSQSPRYKVAKRGQDVALRCDPISGHVSLFWYQQALGQGPEFLTYFQNEAQLDKSGLPSDRFFAERPEGSVSTLKIQRTQQEDSAVYLCASPANGQFNEQFFGPGTRLTVL.

On this clonotype: The germline gene is not matched at one end of the junction; a read error may be the cause. The V and J genes are TRBV6-4 and TRBJ1-2; D is uncertain. There are 13 residues in the CDR3. The V gene's germline CDR1 is MRHNA and CDR2 SNTAGT. The CDR3 spells CTSSDGRQYGYTF. CDR3 nucleotide sequence: TGTACCAGCAGTGACGGCAGGCAGTATGGCTACACCTTC.

The chain uses TRBV6-7 and TRBJ1-4, with TRBD1 matching over 10 bases. TRBV6-7 is flagged as an ORF with uncertain function. With V trimmed by 5 bases and J by 0 bases, 15 bases remained unmatched. The CDR3 consists of 20 residues. The CDR3, as DNA: TGTGCCAGCAGTACCACCCGGACAGGGGGGGGGATTGCAACTAATGAAAAACTGTTTTTT. This encodes CASSTTRTGGGIATNEKLFF.

The chain carries TRBV12-2 and TRBJ1-5. TRBV12-2 is annotated as a pseudogene. The CDR3 loop spans 16 amino acids. This CDR3 is CASRLEGGGSNQPQHF. As DNA, the CDR3 is TGTGCAAGTCGCTTAGAGGGAGGGGGAAGCAATCAGCCCCAGCATTTT.

The V call is TRBV15, the J call TRBJ1-4; D is possibly TRBD1 (5 bases). The CDR3 covers 16 residues. Looked up from germline, CDR1 is LNHNV and CDR2 is YYDKDF (reference sequence). Trimming shortened V by 5 bases and J by 7 bases, and 20 bases separated the two germline ends. CDR3 amino acids: CATSDNFRGGGEKLFF. The DNA of the CDR3 is TGTGCCACCAGCGATAATTTCCGGGGTGGGGGTGAAAAACTGTTTTTT.

This chain joins TRBV5-5 and TRBJ1-5; perhaps TRBD1 as D (6 bases). Germline V lookup: CDR1 SGHKS, CDR2 YYEKEE (reference sequence). V was pared by 4 bases and J by 0 bases, with 11 bases between. The CDR3 spans 15 residues. The DNA for the CDR3 is TGTGCCAGCAGCCCGACAGGTAATAGCAATCAGCCCCAGCATTTT. Amino acid sequence: CASSPTGNSNQPQHF.

The V call is TRBV4-1, the J call TRBJ2-7, with 9 positions matching TRBD2. The CDR3 extends over 15 amino acids. CDR1 and CDR2 (germline): MGHRA, YSYEKL. After removal of 2 bases from V and 5 bases from J, the junction contained 7 bases not matched to a gene. The CDR3 region is CASSQITSGSNEQYF. CDR3 in DNA: TGCGCCAGCAGCCAAATTACTAGCGGGTCTAACGAGCAGTACTTC.

This chain uses TRBV6-5 with TRBJ1-4, with 10 positions matching TRBD1. Germline V gene data show CDR1 as MNHEY and CDR2 as SVGAGI. The CDR3 loop spans 15 amino acids. Unmatched junction bases numbered 1, after V lost 0 bases and J lost 6 bases. CDR3 DNA: TGTGCCAGCAGTTACTCTGGGACAGGGGATGAAAAACTGTTTTTT. This codes for CASSYSGTGDEKLFF.

The V gene is TRBV12-3 or TRBV12-4, the J gene TRBJ2-3; the D gene is possibly TRBD2 (8 bases). The CDR3 has 14 residues. The germline V and J ends were trimmed by 7 bases and 5 bases, with 16 bases remaining between them. DNA for the CDR3: TGTGCCAGCAACCTCGGGAGGGGGCTAGATACGCAGTATTTT. It specifies CASNLGRGLDTQYF.